Below, 16 T cell receptor beta chains from the same sample are listed, as sequenced in a study of blood T cell repertoires in COVID-19. The method was immunoSEQ multiplex PCR; TCRdb's version includes in-frame clones alone and lacks a portion of them. In the table there are some 180,000 clones, 80% to 85% of which are singletons. Input material: PBMCs or T cells enriched from blood (not recorded which). The receptors come from a woman aged 25 to 45 who had been exposed to COVID-19.

DNA for the CDR3: TGTGCCAGCAGCGTAGGGAGTCAGGGCTCTGAAGCTTTCTTT. It encodes CASSVGSQGSEAFF. V gene TRBV9 combines with J gene TRBJ1-1; D perhaps matches TRBD1 (5 bases). Germline V lookup: CDR1 SGDLS, CDR2 YYNGEE. The CDR3 consists of 14 residues. Between the trimmed V and J ends, which lost 0 bases and 6 bases, there was a span of 12 bases. Based on the CDR3 plus reference TRBV9 and TRBJ1-1, the full variable domain is DSGVTQTPKHLITATGQRVTLRCSPRSGDLSVYWYQQSLDQGLQFLIQYYNGEERAKGNILERFSAQQFPDLHSELNLSSLELGDSALYFCASSVGSQGSEAFFGQGTRLTVV.

This clone turned up a few times. The J gene is TRBJ1-2, the V gene TRBV2, with 7 nucleotides matching TRBD1. Germline CDR1 reads SNHLY; CDR2 reads FYNNEI. With 2 bases clipped from V and 7 bases from J, the junction kept 4 bases outside the gene matches. The CDR3 has 13 amino acids. The CDR3 DNA sequence: TGTGCCAGCAGTGAAAGGGGGCAGGGTGGCTACACCTTC. It codes for CASSERGQGGYTF.

This clone has just one count. The CDR3 reads CASSSPGVDYTQYF. As DNA, the CDR3 is TGTGCCAGCAGCTCCCCGGGGGTGGATTACACGCAGTATTTT. V and J are TRBV5-6 and TRBJ2-3, with a weak D call TRBD2 (6 bases). The CDR3 loop spans 14 amino acids. The V gene lost 3 bases and the J gene lost 9 bases, with 17 bases spanning the gap. In germline, CDR1 is SGHDT, CDR2 YYEEEE.

The rearrangement joins TRBV9 to TRBJ1-2; D unclear. The germline CDR1 and CDR2 sequences are SGDLS and YYNGEE. V was clipped by 6 bases and J by 4 bases, with 22 bases between them. This CDR3 is 16 amino acids long. Written as DNA, the CDR3 is TGTGCCAGCACCCGGGGTCTGGGCAAGGCTGGCTATGGCTACACCTTC. Translation gives CASTRGLGKAGYGYTF.

V usage is TRBV29-1 and J usage is TRBJ2-1; TRBD1 matches 8 bases. The V gene's germline CDR1 is SQVTM and CDR2 ANQGSEA. V lost 6 bases, J lost 1 base, and 5 bases stayed unmatched. This CDR3 spans 14 amino acids. CDR3 sequence (DNA): TGCAGCGTCGCTAACAGGGGGTCCTACAATGAGCAGTTCTTC. This translates into CSVANRGSYNEQFF.

The chain recombines TRBV7-2 with TRBJ2-2, with 9 bases that match TRBD2. The CDR3 contains 15 residues. V lost 3 bases, J lost 4 bases, and 3 bases stayed unmatched. CDR1 and CDR2 from the germline V gene are SGHTA and FQGNSA. As DNA, the CDR3 is TGTGCCAGCAGCTTGAGCGGGGGGTTCACCGGGGAGCTGTTTTTT. Protein product: CASSLSGGFTGELFF.

The V call is TRBV5-4, the J call TRBJ2-5; 9 bases match TRBD2. The CDR3 length is 15 residues. Trimming took 6 bases from V and 1 from J; bases not matched to a gene: 7. Looked up from germline, CDR1 is SGHNT and CDR2 is YYREEE (reference sequence). CDR3 DNA: TGTGCCAGCACAAAGAGCGGGGGGCCCCAAGAGACCCAGTACTTC. It specifies CASTKSGGPQETQYF. Full variable domain (remainder filled in from reference TRBV5-4 and TRBJ2-5): ETGVTQSPTHLIKTRGQQVTLRCSSQSGHNTVSWYQQALGQGPQFIFQYYREEENGRGNFPPRFSGLQFPNYSSELNVNALELDDSALYLCASTKSGGPQETQYFGPGTRLLVL.

The chain joins TRBV5-6 to TRBJ2-1, with a possible D match to TRBD2 (5 bases). Looked up from germline, CDR1 is SGHDT and CDR2 is YYEEEE. This CDR3 spans 16 amino acids. Trimming shortened V by 0 bases and J by 8 bases, and 18 bases separated the two germline ends. The CDR3 sequence is CASSLELDVGRDEQFF. The DNA of the CDR3 is TGTGCCAGCAGCTTGGAACTAGATGTCGGGCGGGATGAGCAGTTCTTC.

The gene calls are TRBV5-4 and TRBJ2-7; D not resolved. Germline V CDR1 and CDR2: SGHNT, YYREEE (reference sequence). Between the trimmed V and J ends, which lost 0 bases and 2 bases, there was a span of 6 bases. The CDR3 sequence is 13 residues long. DNA of the CDR3: TGTGCCAGCAGCTTGGAACAGACCTACGAGCAGTACTTC. Translation gives CASSLEQTYEQYF.

This chain uses TRBV30 with TRBJ1-2, with 9 bases aligning to TRBD1. Germline-derived CDR1 and CDR2 are GTSNPN and SVGIG (reference sequence). With V trimmed by 8 bases and J by 3 bases, 4 bases remained unmatched. This CDR3 has 12 amino acids. CDR3 region: CAHTGGDYGYTF. The DNA for the CDR3 is TGTGCCCATACAGGGGGCGACTATGGCTACACCTTC.

The rearrangement links TRBV6-5 to TRBJ2-1; D is possibly TRBD2 (5 bases). Deletions cut 2 bases from V and 10 bases from J, with 12 bases between. Germline V gene data show CDR1 as MNHEY and CDR2 as SVGAGI. This CDR3 spans 13 amino acids. CDR3 amino acids: CASSYPSTREQFF. The CDR3 bases are TGTGCCAGCAGTTACCCTAGCACCCGAGAGCAGTTCTTC.

The gene calls are TRBV6-5 and TRBJ1-5; the D is unclear. With 0 bases removed from V and 4 bases from J, the gap between germline ends came to 13 bases. This CDR3 contains 16 residues. The V gene's germline CDR1 is MNHEY and CDR2 SVGAGI. The CDR3 DNA sequence: TGTGCCAGCAGTTACTCGTCCCTCGGGGTTAATCAGCCCCAGCATTTT. This gives the protein CASSYSSLGVNQPQHF.

This clone was seen more than once but under ten times. This chain joins TRBV18 and TRBJ1-3; no clear D. Germline V gene data show CDR1 as KGHSH and CDR2 as LQKENI. Between the trimmed V and J ends, which lost 3 bases and 4 bases, there was a span of 13 bases. This CDR3 comprises 15 residues. CDR3 DNA: TGTGCCAGCTCACCCCTAGCCTTGGGGGGAAACACCATATATTTT. The encoded protein is CASSPLALGGNTIYF.

In this sample, this clone turned up once. The chain combines TRBV4-2 with TRBJ2-1, with 12 nucleotides matching TRBD2. The V and J ends lost 1 base and 2 bases, in that order; junction bases with no gene match: 3. Germline V gene lookup returns CDR1 LGHNA and CDR2 YNFKEQ. This CDR3 comprises 17 residues. The CDR3 nucleotides are TGTGCCAGCAGCCAAGCTAGCGGGGGGGCCCCCTACAATGAGCAGTTCTTC. This encodes CASSQASGGAPYNEQFF.

CDR3 sequence reads: CASSPWDIPYEQYF. DNA for the CDR3: TGTGCCAGCAGCCCATGGGACATTCCCTACGAGCAGTACTTC. This rearrangement joins TRBV5-4 to TRBJ2-7, with D perhaps matching TRBD1 (6 bases). The CDR3 loop spans 14 amino acids. Trimming took off 4 bases at V and 2 bases at J, with 13 bases between the two ends. CDR1 SGHNT and CDR2 YYREEE come from the germline V gene (reference sequence).

V usage is TRBV18 and J usage is TRBJ1-3, with a weak D call TRBD1 (5 bases). V dropped 3 bases and J dropped 4 bases, with 13 bases sitting between them. CDR1 is KGHSH and CDR2 is LQKENI in the germline V gene. This CDR3 has 15 residues. CDR3 in amino acids: CASSPNKGLGNTIYF. The DNA of the CDR3 is TGTGCCAGCTCACCTAATAAGGGACTGGGAAACACCATATATTTT.